One sample yielded the 15 T cell receptor beta chains listed below, sequenced in a study of cytomegalovirus exposure and HLA in healthy donors. Use of 60 Vbeta and 13 Jbeta primers characterized the PCR. Libraries were prepared by immunoSEQ multiplex PCR; TCRdb keeps only in-frame clonotypes and omits some of them. The sample holds more than 95,000 clones; around three quarters are singletons and the top ten take more than 1%. The source material was PBMCs. The source is a female donor in good health and CMV-seronegative.

The chain joins TRBV23-1 to TRBJ1-2, with a possible D match to TRBD1 (6 bases). TRBV23-1 is designated an ORF whose function remains uncertain. The CDR3 loop spans 15 amino acids. V lost 5 bases to trimming and J lost 4 bases, with 17 bases between them. CDR3 loop: CASSSNLQGVYGYTF. The CDR3 nucleotides are TGCGCCAGCAGTTCTAATCTACAGGGCGTCTATGGCTACACCTTC.

The chain couples TRBV5-1 to TRBJ1-3; D is unresolved. This CDR3 has 16 residues. Looked up from germline, CDR1 is SGHRS and CDR2 is YFSETQ. V was pared by 5 bases and J by 0 bases, with 15 bases between. The CDR3 DNA is TGCGCCAGCAGTGAGTTTGGCGGGAGCTCTGGAAACACCATATATTTT. As protein: CASSEFGGSSGNTIYF.

This chain uses TRBV23-1 with TRBJ1-2; tentative D call: TRBD1 (5 bases). TRBV23-1 belongs to the ORF category, with a function that is uncertain. The CDR3 sequence is 17 residues long. V lost 1 base and J 3 bases, leaving 18 bases between the germline ends. The CDR3 DNA follows: TGCGCCAGCAGTCAATTCCCTCCAGGGTCGCAAGACTATGGCTACACCTTC. Its protein is CASSQFPPGSQDYGYTF.

CDR3 sequence reads: CAWSIPATGFYEQYF. The CDR3 DNA sequence: TGTGCCTGGAGTATCCCCGCGACAGGGTTTTACGAGCAGTACTTC. The V call is TRBV30, the J call TRBJ2-7; 7 bases fit TRBD1. J was trimmed by 4 bases and V by 2 bases; bases with no gene match: 11. The CDR3 contains 15 residues. Germline values: CDR1 GTSNPN, CDR2 SVGIG (reference sequence).

The chain joins TRBV5-1 to TRBJ2-7, with D unclear. The V and J ends lost 1 base and 4 bases respectively, with 12 bases between them. CDR1 SGHRS and CDR2 YFSETQ come from the germline V gene. The CDR3 length is 14 residues. The CDR3 nucleotides are TGCGCCAGCAGCTTGTCTTCAGTCGGGTACGAGCAGTACTTC. It encodes CASSLSSVGYEQYF.

The chain recombines TRBV6-5 with TRBJ1-2, with 11 bases matching TRBD1. Germline CDR1 and CDR2: MNHEY and SVGAGI. The CDR3 spans 16 residues. V was pared by 2 bases and J by 4 bases, with 6 bases of the junction left unmatched. This CDR3 reads CASSYPGTGGFYGYTF. The CDR3 nucleotides read TGTGCCAGCAGTTACCCTGGGACAGGGGGATTCTATGGCTACACCTTC.

The rearrangement joins TRBV2 to TRBJ2-1; no clear D gene. The length of the CDR3 is 17 residues. CDR1 and CDR2 (germline): SNHLY, FYNNEI. The germline V and J ends were trimmed by 3 bases and 0 bases, with 15 bases remaining between them. CDR3 residues: CASSEFRSRLSYNEQFF. The CDR3 DNA reads as TGTGCCAGCAGTGAGTTTAGGTCTAGACTCTCCTACAATGAGCAGTTCTTC.

The gene calls are TRBV5-4 and TRBJ2-7; 7 bases are shared with TRBD1. This CDR3 has 15 amino acids. Looked up from germline, CDR1 is SGHNT and CDR2 is YYREEE (reference sequence). Losses at the gene ends were 2 bases for V and 2 bases for J; bases not matched to a gene: 7. The CDR3 region has the DNA TGTGCCAGCAGCTTCGGTGGACAGGCAACCTACGAGCAGTACTTC. Protein product: CASSFGGQATYEQYF.

The chain recombines TRBV9 with TRBJ1-4; 7 positions agree with TRBD1. The CDR3 runs to 15 residues. CDR1 SGDLS and CDR2 YYNGEE come from the germline V gene. CDR3 residues: CRGAHRGPTNEKLFF. CDR3 in DNA: TGTCGAGGGGCCCACAGGGGACCAACTAATGAAAAACTGTTTTTT.

J is TRBJ1-3 and V is TRBV11-2, with 7 bases that match TRBD1. This CDR3 comprises 15 residues. After removal of 5 bases from V and 0 bases from J, the junction contained 4 bases not matched to a gene. Germline V gene sequence: CDR1 SGHAT, CDR2 FQNNGV. CDR3 sequence (DNA): TGTGCCAGCAGCCGGGACAGCGTCTCTGGAAACACCATATATTTT. As protein: CASSRDSVSGNTIYF. Full variable domain (missing parts from reference TRBV11-2 and TRBJ1-3): EAGVAQSPRYKIIEKRQSVAFWCNPISGHATLYWYQQILGQGPKLLIQFQNNGVVDDSQLPKDRFSAERLKGVDSTLKIQPAKLEDSAVYLCASSRDSVSGNTIYFGEGSWLTVV.

This clone was counted a single time. The chain has TRBV6-4 and TRBJ2-7, with D perhaps matching TRBD1 (6 bases). Trimming removed 2 bases from V and 5 bases from J, with 13 bases in between. Germline assignment: CDR1 MRHNA and CDR2 SNTAGT. The CDR3 spans 14 residues. The CDR3 nucleotides read TGTGCCAGCAGTGACGCTATGAGGGACAACGAGCAGTACTTC. It encodes CASSDAMRDNEQYF.

This clone came up once. The V and J genes are TRBV7-9 and TRBJ2-2; 12 bases match TRBD2. CDR1 SEHNR and CDR2 FQNEAQ come from the germline V gene (reference sequence). Germline trimming cut 7 bases from V and 3 bases from J; bases unmatched to any gene: 6. This CDR3 has 16 residues. The CDR3 protein is CASTSSGGVDTGELFF. CDR3 DNA: TGTGCCAGCACCTCTAGCGGGGGGGTGGACACCGGGGAGCTGTTTTTT.

This clone was counted a few times. The chain carries TRBV6-4 and TRBJ2-1; D might be TRBD2 (5 bases). Germline V gene sequence: CDR1 MRHNA, CDR2 SNTAGT. The CDR3 contains 15 residues. Trimming shortened V by 4 bases and J by 2 bases, and 12 bases separated the two germline ends. CDR3 coding DNA: TGTGCCAGCAGTGTGAGCGGAGAAACCTACAATGAGCAGTTCTTC. Protein product: CASSVSGETYNEQFF.

The V call is TRBV6-1, the J call TRBJ1-3; D not certain. There are 14 residues in the CDR3. Trimming pared 3 bases from V and 2 bases from J, leaving 8 bases between. Germline CDR1 and CDR2: MNHNS and SASEGT. The CDR3 nucleotides read TGTGCCAGCAGTGAGCGGCTAACTGGAAACACCATATATTTT. Protein sequence: CASSERLTGNTIYF.

The chain uses TRBV6-5 and TRBJ2-2, with 7 bases that match TRBD2. The CDR3 consists of 13 residues. V lost 5 bases and J lost 6; bases outside the gene matches: 3. In germline, CDR1 is MNHEY, CDR2 SVGAGI. The CDR3 bases are TGTGCCAGCAGTACTAGCGTCCCCGGGGAGCTGTTTTTT. This sequence encodes CASSTSVPGELFF.